This T cell receptor beta chain is from a study of identical twins. This clonotype was seen ten or more times. The target antigen is unknown. MiXCR, run by TCRdb on the 5' RACE reads, gives a single entry per CDR3 protein. The sample lists hundreds of thousands of distinct CDR3 sequences; about 7.3% were seen once. General observations from the study: Findings came from cross-sectional statistics, without long-term follow-up of donors.

The CDR3 contains 14 residues. V was trimmed by 6 bases and J by 6 bases, leaving 16 bases between them. These data were also reused for a study on yellow fever vaccine responses in identical twins.

The chain couples TRBV12-3 or TRBV12-4 to TRBJ2-3; either TRBD1 or TRBD2 may fit D (5 bases each). The clonotype was recovered from a woman aged 18-29 years in good health. Sequences were obtained from memory (CD45RO+) T cells sorted from blood. The CDR3 sequence is CASSREAEGDTQYF. CDR3 DNA: TGTGCCAGCAGCCGAGAGGCTGAGGGGGATACGCAGTATTTT.